Shown below are 7 T cell receptor beta chains from a single sample sequenced in a study of CD8 T cells in Susac syndrome. Reverse transcription of roughly 0.5 to 1 ug RNA used random hexamers. TCRdb analysed the immunoSEQ multiplex PCR reads with MiXCR anew, one entry per CDR3 protein. This sample carries about 280,000 distinct CDR3 sequences, about 88% of them seen once, and the ten largest clones take approximately 0.11%. Sequencing input: CD8+ T cells from PBMCs. The receptors originated from a human donor with multiple sclerosis.

The chain recombines TRBV6-2 or TRBV6-3 with TRBJ2-7; the D is unclear. V was shortened by 4 bases and J by 6 bases, with 7 bases between the two germline ends. CDR3 length: 11 amino acids. Germline V CDR1 and CDR2: MNHEY, SVGEGT. The DNA for the CDR3 is TGTGCCAGCAGTTCTATAGGCGAGCAGTACTTC. It translates to CASSSIGEQYF.

The chain joins TRBV10-2 to TRBJ2-2; a weak D match, TRBD2 (5 bases). Trimming cost V 6 bases and J 8 bases, with 7 bases left between them. Germline values: CDR1 WSHSY, CDR2 SAAADI. CDR3 length equals 11 residues. The CDR3 DNA reads TGCGCCAGCAGGGTAGCGGGGGAGCTGTTTTTT. Translation gives CASRVAGELFF.

The genes are TRBV27 and TRBJ1-5; D is unclear. CDR3 size: 13 residues. Germline lookup yields CDR1 MNHEY and CDR2 SMNVEV (reference sequence). V lost 6 bases, J lost 6 bases, and 12 bases lay in between. CDR3 protein: CASSLDLSQPQHF. As DNA, the CDR3 is TGTGCCAGCAGCCTTGACCTGAGTCAGCCCCAGCATTTT.

J is TRBJ2-1 and V is TRBV30; 7 positions match TRBD2. Germline V gene sequence: CDR1 GTSNPN, CDR2 SVGIG (reference sequence). J was trimmed by 7 bases and V by 5 bases; bases with no gene match: 5. This CDR3 is 12 amino acids long. CDR3 region: CAWAGEENEQFF. Here the CDR3 DNA reads TGTGCCTGGGCGGGGGAGGAGAATGAGCAGTTCTTC.

The genes are TRBV3-1 and TRBJ2-2; 11 bases fit TRBD2. This CDR3 region has 18 residues. After removal of 5 bases from V and 2 bases from J, the junction contained 10 bases not matched to a gene. Germline-derived CDR1 and CDR2 are LGHDT and YNNKEL (reference sequence). CDR3 protein: CASSFTNRLAGNTGELFF. In DNA form, the CDR3 reads TGTGCCAGCAGCTTCACAAATAGACTAGCGGGAAACACCGGGGAGCTGTTTTTT. Full variable domain (outside the CDR3, taken from reference TRBV3-1 and TRBJ2-2): DTAVSQTPKYLVTQMGNDKSIKCEQNLGHDTMYWYKQDSKKFLKIMFSYNNKELIINETVPNRFSPKSPDKAHLNLHINSLELGDSAVYFCASSFTNRLAGNTGELFFGEGSRLTVL.

The rearrangement links TRBV3-1 to TRBJ2-5, with D possibly being TRBD2 (6 bases). Trimming took 0 bases from V and 4 from J, leaving 12 bases between them. The CDR3 sequence is 15 residues long. The germline CDR1 and CDR2 sequences are LGHDT and YNNKEL (reference sequence). The CDR3 spells CASSQDGPLAETQYF. The CDR3, as DNA: TGTGCCAGCAGCCAAGATGGGCCACTAGCAGAGACCCAGTACTTC.

This rearrangement joins TRBV28 to TRBJ2-2; D may be TRBD2 (5 bases). CDR1 is MDHEN, CDR2 SYDVKM, per germline. V gave up 2 bases and J gave up 1 base, with 11 bases separating them. The CDR3 contains 16 residues. The CDR3 bases are TGTGCCAGCAGTTTAAAGGACTCTCTGAACACCGGGGAGCTGTTTTTT. It encodes CASSLKDSLNTGELFF. Supplemented by reference TRBV28 and TRBJ2-2, the full variable domain reads DVKVTQSSRYLVKRTGEKVFLECVQDMDHENMFWYRQDPGLGLRLIYFSYDVKMKEKGDIPEGYSVSREKKERFSLILESASTNQTSMYLCASSLKDSLNTGELFFGEGSRLTVL.